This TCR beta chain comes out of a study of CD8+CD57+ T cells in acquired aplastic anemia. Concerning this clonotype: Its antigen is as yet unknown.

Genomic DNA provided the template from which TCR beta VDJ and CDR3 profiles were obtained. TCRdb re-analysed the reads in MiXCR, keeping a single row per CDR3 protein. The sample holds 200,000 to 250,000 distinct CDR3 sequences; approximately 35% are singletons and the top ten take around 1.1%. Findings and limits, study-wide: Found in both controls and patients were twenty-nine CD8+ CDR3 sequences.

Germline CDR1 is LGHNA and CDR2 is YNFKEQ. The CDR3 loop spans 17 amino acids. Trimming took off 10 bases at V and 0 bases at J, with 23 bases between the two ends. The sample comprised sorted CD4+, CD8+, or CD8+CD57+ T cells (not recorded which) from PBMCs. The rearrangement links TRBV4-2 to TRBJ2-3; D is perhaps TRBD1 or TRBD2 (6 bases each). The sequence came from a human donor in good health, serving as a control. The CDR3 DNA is TGTGCCACCAGTGATTTCAACCTGGGGGGCAGCACAGATACGCAGTATTTT. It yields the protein CATSDFNLGGSTDTQYF.